This TCR beta chain emerged from a study of spatial heterogeneity in lung cancer. In the study overall: The count of detected beta-chain sequences consistently exceeded that of alpha-chain sequences. Overall study results and limits: In blood, ubiquitous expanded tumor TCRs appeared more at resection than follow-up.

TCRdb used MiXCR to reprocess the 5' RACE reads, holding one entry per CDR3 protein. Of about 48,000 distinct CDR3 sequences in the sample, roughly 5.2% were seen once. The V and J ends lost 5 bases and 7 bases respectively, with 12 bases between them. CDR3 size: 12 residues. Germline V gives CDR1 DFQATT, CDR2 SNEGSKA (reference sequence). Many counts were recorded for this clonotype. Its antigen is unidentified. Time point: sample taken at primary tumor resection. The approximately 77 donors had untreated early-stage non-small cell lung cancer. Unsorted whole RNA from tumor, nontumor lung or frozen PBMC underwent sequencing.

The sequences come from PBMCs, collected at surgery. The receptor was derived from a male donor with early-stage non-small cell lung cancer. The chain has TRBV20-1 and TRBJ2-1, with D uncertain. CDR3 nucleotides: TGCAGTGCTGCAGTACGTGGAAATGAGCAGTTCTTC. Its translation is CSAAVRGNEQFF.